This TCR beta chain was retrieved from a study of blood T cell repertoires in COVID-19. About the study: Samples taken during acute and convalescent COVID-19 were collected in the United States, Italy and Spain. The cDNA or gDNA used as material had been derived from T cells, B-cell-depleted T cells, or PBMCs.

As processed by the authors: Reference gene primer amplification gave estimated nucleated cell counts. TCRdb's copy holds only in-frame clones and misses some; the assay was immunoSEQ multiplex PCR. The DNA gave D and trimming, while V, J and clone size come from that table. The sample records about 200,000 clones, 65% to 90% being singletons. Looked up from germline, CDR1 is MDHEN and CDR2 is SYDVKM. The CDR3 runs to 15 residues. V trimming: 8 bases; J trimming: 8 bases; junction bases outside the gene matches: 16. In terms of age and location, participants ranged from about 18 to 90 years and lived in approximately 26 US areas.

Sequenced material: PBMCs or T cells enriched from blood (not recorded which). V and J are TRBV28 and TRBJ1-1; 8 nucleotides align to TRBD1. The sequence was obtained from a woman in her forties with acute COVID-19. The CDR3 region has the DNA TGTGCCAGCCTAATCCGGACAGGGAGGATAAACGAAGCTTTCTTT. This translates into CASLIRTGRINEAFF.